This TCR beta chain was identified during a study of Tregs in tolerant kidney transplant recipients. Study-wide results and limits: Expanding Tregs on activated donor B cells appeared to best identify donor-specific TCRbeta clones.

Using immunoSEQ multiplex PCR, the repertoire was profiled, and TCRdb retains in-frame clones only, with some absent. The sample holds approximately 81,000 clones; roughly nine tenths are singletons and the top ten take around 1.5%. The nonmyeloablative bone marrow transplants came from related graft donors, with transient mixed chimerism. Unmatched junction bases numbered 8, after V lost 5 bases and J lost 3 bases. The CDR3 sequence is 18 residues long. CDR1 MNHEY and CDR2 SMNVEV come from the germline V gene (reference sequence). Comments on this clone: What it binds is unknown.

The TCR was taken from a human patient who received a combined kidney and bone marrow transplant. Some T cells could come from the graft donor. This specimen was CD4+ T cells from blood (PBMCs), taken 24 months after the transplant. The rearrangement uses TRBV27 and TRBJ2-1; TRBD2 matches at 15 bases. The DNA of the CDR3 is TGTGCCAGCAGTCGTCCGGGACTAGCGGGAGGTGTCTACAATGAGCAGTTCTTC. This codes for CASSRPGLAGGVYNEQFF.